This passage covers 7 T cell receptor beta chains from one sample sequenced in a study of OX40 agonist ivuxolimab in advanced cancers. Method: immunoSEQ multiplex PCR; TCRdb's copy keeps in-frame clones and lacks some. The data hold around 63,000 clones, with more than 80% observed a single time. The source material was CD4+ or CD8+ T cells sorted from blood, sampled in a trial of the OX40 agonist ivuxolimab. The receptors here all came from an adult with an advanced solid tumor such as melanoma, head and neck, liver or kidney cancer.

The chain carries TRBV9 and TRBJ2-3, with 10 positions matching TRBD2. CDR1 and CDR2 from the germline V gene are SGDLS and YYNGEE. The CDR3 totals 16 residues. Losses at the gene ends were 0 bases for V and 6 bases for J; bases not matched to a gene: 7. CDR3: CASSVVSGGAGDTQYF. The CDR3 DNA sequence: TGTGCCAGCAGCGTAGTGAGCGGGGGGGCAGGGGATACGCAGTATTTT.

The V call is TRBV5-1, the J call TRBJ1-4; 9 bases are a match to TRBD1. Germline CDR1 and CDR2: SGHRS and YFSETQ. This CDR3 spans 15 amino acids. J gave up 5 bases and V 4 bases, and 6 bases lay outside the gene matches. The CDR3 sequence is CASSTMTGGNEKLFF. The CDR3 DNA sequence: TGCGCCAGCAGCACTATGACAGGGGGAAATGAAAAACTGTTTTTT. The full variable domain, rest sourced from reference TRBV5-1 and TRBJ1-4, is KAGVTQTPRYLIKTRGQQVTLSCSPISGHRSVSWYQQTPGQGLQFLFEYFSETQRNKGNFPGRFSGRQFSNSRSEMNVSTLELGDSALYLCASSTMTGGNEKLFFGSGTQLSVL.

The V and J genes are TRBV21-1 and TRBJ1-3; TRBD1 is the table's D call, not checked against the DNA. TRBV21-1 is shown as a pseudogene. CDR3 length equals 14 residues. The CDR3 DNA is TGTGCCAGCAACTACTGGGACAGTGGGGTCACCATATATTTT. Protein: CASNYWDSGVTIYF.

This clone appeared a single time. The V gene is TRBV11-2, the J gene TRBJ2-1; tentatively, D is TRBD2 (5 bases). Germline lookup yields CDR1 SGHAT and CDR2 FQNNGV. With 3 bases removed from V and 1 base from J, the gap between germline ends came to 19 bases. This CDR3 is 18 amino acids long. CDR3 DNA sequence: TGTGCCAGCAGCTTGAACGGGGAGTTCTTTGTGTCCTACAATGAGCAGTTCTTC. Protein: CASSLNGEFFVSYNEQFF.

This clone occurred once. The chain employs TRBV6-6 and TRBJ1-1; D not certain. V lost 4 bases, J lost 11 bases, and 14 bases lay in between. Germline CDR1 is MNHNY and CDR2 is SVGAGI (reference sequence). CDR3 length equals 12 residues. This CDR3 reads CASSWLMEGAFF. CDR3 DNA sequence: TGTGCCAGCAGTTGGTTAATGGAGGGTGCTTTCTTT.

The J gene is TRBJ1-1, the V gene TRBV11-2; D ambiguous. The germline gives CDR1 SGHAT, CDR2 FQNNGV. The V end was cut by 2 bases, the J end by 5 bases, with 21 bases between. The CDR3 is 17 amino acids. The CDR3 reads CASSLRVSLMMGTEAFF. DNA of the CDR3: TGTGCCAGCAGCTTAAGGGTATCTCTTATGATGGGGACTGAAGCTTTCTTT. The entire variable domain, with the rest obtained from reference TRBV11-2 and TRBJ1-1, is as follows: EAGVAQSPRYKIIEKRQSVAFWCNPISGHATLYWYQQILGQGPKLLIQFQNNGVVDDSQLPKDRFSAERLKGVDSTLKIQPAKLEDSAVYLCASSLRVSLMMGTEAFFGQGTRLTVV.

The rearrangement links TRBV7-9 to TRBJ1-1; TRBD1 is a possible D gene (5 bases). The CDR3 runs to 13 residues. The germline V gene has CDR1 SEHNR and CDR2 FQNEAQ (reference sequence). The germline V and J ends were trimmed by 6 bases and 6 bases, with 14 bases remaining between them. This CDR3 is CASSSLGGSEAFF. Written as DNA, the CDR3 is TGTGCCAGCAGTTCCCTTGGGGGGTCTGAAGCTTTCTTT.